These 22 T cell receptor beta chains share one sample of origin, sequenced in a study of cytomegalovirus exposure and HLA in healthy donors. Vbeta (60) and Jbeta (13) primers were used in the PCR. Libraries were prepared by immunoSEQ multiplex PCR; TCRdb keeps only in-frame clonotypes and omits some of them. Recorded for this sample: approximately 70,000 clones. The sample taken for sequencing was PBMCs. The receptors stem from a female donor in good health and CMV-seropositive.

V usage is TRBV10-1 and J usage is TRBJ1-2; 11 nucleotides agree with TRBD1. The germline CDR1 and CDR2 sequences are WNHNN and SYGVQD (reference sequence). The CDR3 is 14 amino acids. V dropped 5 bases and J dropped 6; count of bases not matched to a gene: 5. CDR3 sequence: CASSPGQGDHGYTF. For the CDR3, the DNA is TGCGCCAGCAGTCCGGGACAGGGGGACCATGGCTACACCTTC.

This chain uses TRBV18 with TRBJ1-5, with 11 bases matching TRBD1. Looked up from germline, CDR1 is KGHSH and CDR2 is LQKENI. The CDR3 is made up of 17 amino acids. J gave up 5 bases and V 2 bases, and 8 bases lay outside the gene matches. The CDR3 bases are TGTGCCAGCTCACCAACCGGGACAGGGGGAAGAGATCAGCCCCAGCATTTT. It codes for CASSPTGTGGRDQPQHF.

The rearrangement joins TRBV10-2 to TRBJ2-3, with a weak D call TRBD1 (6 bases). This CDR3 region has 14 residues. Looked up from germline, CDR1 is WSHSY and CDR2 is SAAADI. Trimming removed 7 bases at V and 6 bases at J, with 17 bases between. In DNA, the CDR3 is TGCGCCAGCAAAAAACAGGGCAACGTCGATACGCAGTATTTT. This encodes CASKKQGNVDTQYF.

On this clone itself: Its ends do not fully match the called genes, so a read error is possible. V and J are TRBV7-2 and TRBJ2-4; 9 bases are a match to TRBD2. The CDR3 is made up of 12 amino acids. The germline gives CDR1 SGHTA, CDR2 FQGNSA. The CDR3 nucleotides read TGTGCCAGCAGCCTAGCGGGGTGGAGGCTGGACTTC. This gives the protein CASSLAGWRLDF.

The rearrangement uses TRBV28 and TRBJ2-7; TRBD1 agrees at 8 bases. Germline trimming cut 5 bases from V and 3 bases from J; bases unmatched to any gene: 3. CDR1 is MDHEN, CDR2 SYDVKM, per germline. The CDR3 runs 13 residues. The CDR3 nucleotides are TGTGCCAGCAGTATGGGACAGGTCTACGAGCAGTACTTC. It yields the protein CASSMGQVYEQYF.

V gene TRBV28 combines with J gene TRBJ2-7; possible D gene TRBD2, 6 bases. The length of the CDR3 is 14 residues. Germline V gene data show CDR1 as MDHEN and CDR2 as SYDVKM. V lost 2 bases to trimming and J lost 3 bases, with 11 bases between them. The CDR3 DNA sequence: TGTGCCAGCAGTTTAGGCGGGGACCTCTACGAGCAGTACTTC. It specifies CASSLGGDLYEQYF.

The rearrangement uses TRBV5-1 and TRBJ1-1, with 7 positions matching TRBD1. Trimming at V came to 2 bases and at J to 1 base, leaving 2 bases not matched to a gene. The CDR3 contains 14 residues. Germline assignment: CDR1 SGHRS and CDR2 YFSETQ. CDR3: CASSLQGRNTEAFF. CDR3 in DNA: TGCGCCAGCAGCTTACAGGGGCGGAACACTGAAGCTTTCTTT.

The chain carries TRBV27 and TRBJ2-4; TRBD1 matches at 8 bases. This CDR3 contains 15 residues. The V gene end was trimmed by 4 bases and the J gene end by 6 bases; junction bases not matched to a gene: 8. Germline CDR1 and CDR2: MNHEY and SMNVEV (reference sequence). The CDR3 protein is CASSSAGTGLNIQYF. Written as DNA, the CDR3 is TGTGCCAGCAGTTCGGCCGGGACAGGACTAAACATTCAGTACTTC.

DNA of the CDR3: TGTGCCAGCAGCCCCTCCGGGGGGGGCACTGAAGCTTTCTTT. It specifies CASSPSGGGTEAFF. The genes are TRBV11-3 and TRBJ1-1; perhaps TRBD1 as D (5 bases). V was pared by 5 bases and J by 4 bases, with 14 bases between. CDR3 length: 14 amino acids. Germline values: CDR1 SGHNT, CDR2 YENEEA.

The J gene is TRBJ2-7, the V gene TRBV27; possible D gene TRBD1, 6 bases. The CDR3 length is 13 residues. Looked up from germline, CDR1 is MNHEY and CDR2 is SMNVEV (reference sequence). V lost 6 bases, J lost 3 bases, and 12 bases lay in between. CDR3 nucleotide sequence: TGTGCCAGCAGCTCATTCAGGGGCTACGAGCAGTACTTC. Translating gives CASSSFRGYEQYF.

The chain joins TRBV9 to TRBJ2-1; weak D call: TRBD1 (6 bases). This CDR3 comprises 16 residues. Germline CDR1 reads SGDLS; CDR2 reads YYNGEE. The germline V and J ends were trimmed by 1 base and 0 bases, with 11 bases remaining between them. The CDR3 sequence: CASSVYGTSSYNEQFF. CDR3 bases: TGTGCCAGCAGCGTATACGGGACAAGCTCCTACAATGAGCAGTTCTTC.

The V and J genes are TRBV29-1 and TRBJ2-1, with a possible D match to TRBD1 (5 bases). The germline gives CDR1 SQVTM, CDR2 ANQGSEA. Between the trimmed V and J ends, which lost 4 bases and 5 bases, there was a span of 18 bases. This CDR3 has 15 residues. CDR3 bases: TGCAGCGTTGTTCGTCACACAGGCCTCGACAATGAGCAGTTCTTC. It is translated as CSVVRHTGLDNEQFF.

The chain uses TRBV28 and TRBJ2-7; D is unclear. Germline assignment: CDR1 MDHEN and CDR2 SYDVKM. The CDR3 spans 12 residues. V lost 4 bases and J lost 7, with 11 bases in between. CDR3 loop: CASSSSWAEQYF. CDR3 DNA: TGTGCCAGCAGTTCCAGTTGGGCGGAGCAGTACTTC.

The chain recombines TRBV7-9 with TRBJ2-7, with D possibly matching TRBD2 (8 bases). The CDR3 consists of 15 residues. V lost 5 bases and J lost 7, with 21 bases in between. The germline CDR1 and CDR2 sequences are SEHNR and FQNEAQ (reference sequence). The CDR3 sequence is CASSPNKGASGEQYF. CDR3 sequence (DNA): TGTGCCAGCAGCCCAAATAAGGGGGCTAGCGGGGAGCAGTACTTC.

The chain couples TRBV7-9 to TRBJ1-2; D is possibly TRBD1 (5 bases). The CDR3 is 13 amino acids. CDR1 SEHNR and CDR2 FQNEAQ come from the germline V gene (reference sequence). The V gene lost 3 bases and the J gene lost 7 bases, with 12 bases spanning the gap. The CDR3 DNA reads as TGTGCCAGCAGCTTCCCGGGGGGATCTGGCTACACCTTC. This gives the protein CASSFPGGSGYTF.

The chain combines TRBV13 with TRBJ1-4, with TRBD1 as a possible D gene (6 bases). The CDR3 is made up of 18 amino acids. Germline CDR1 PRHDT, CDR2 FYEKMQ (reference sequence). The germline V and J ends were trimmed by 4 bases and 6 bases, with 24 bases remaining between them. This CDR3 reads CASSSRQGLYGYDEKLFF. DNA of the CDR3: TGTGCCAGCAGCTCTAGGCAGGGGCTGTATGGTTATGATGAAAAACTGTTTTTT.

The CDR3 loop is CASSQERGSTDTQYF. In nucleotides, the CDR3 is TGTGCCAGCAGCCAAGAACGGGGTAGCACAGATACGCAGTATTTT. The gene calls are TRBV4-2 and TRBJ2-3; the D gene is possibly TRBD2 (5 bases). This CDR3 comprises 15 residues. V lost 0 bases to trimming and J lost 0 bases, with 7 bases between them. Germline values: CDR1 LGHNA, CDR2 YNFKEQ.

This chain uses TRBV10-3 with TRBJ2-5; 12 nucleotides align to TRBD1. Germline V gives CDR1 ENHRY, CDR2 SYGVKD. The J segment lost 5 bases and the V segment lost 10 bases, leaving 8 bases of the junction unmatched. This CDR3 spans 14 amino acids. As DNA, the CDR3 is TGTGCCACCAGGCCGGGACAGGGGGCGGAGACCCAGTACTTC. Translating gives CATRPGQGAETQYF.

A word on this clone: The junction and the germline gene differ at one end; a read error may be behind it. V gene TRBV5-1 combines with J gene TRBJ2-2, with 10 bases fitting TRBD1. The CDR3 runs 15 residues. Germline loops: CDR1 SGHRS, CDR2 YFSETQ. The CDR3, as DNA: TGCGCCAGCAGCCGACAGGGGGCGAATACCGGGGAGCTGTTTTTT. Residues: CASSRQGANTGELFF.

V and J are TRBV4-2 and TRBJ1-4; 8 nucleotides agree with TRBD1. Looked up from germline, CDR1 is LGHNA and CDR2 is YNFKEQ. This CDR3 contains 17 residues. The trim removed 1 base at V and 7 bases at J, leaving 11 bases unmatched. The CDR3 protein is CASSQVGAGGLREKLFF. In DNA, the CDR3 is TGTGCCAGCAGCCAAGTGGGGGCAGGGGGCCTGCGTGAAAAACTGTTTTTT.

The J gene is TRBJ1-2, the V gene TRBV11-1; a possible D gene is TRBD1 (5 bases). The V end was cut by 0 bases, the J end by 4 bases, with 6 bases between. CDR3 size: 13 residues. Germline-derived CDR1 and CDR2 are SGHAT and FQDESV (reference sequence). The CDR3 is CASSLADSYGYTF. In nucleotides, the CDR3 is TGTGCCAGCAGCTTAGCAGACAGCTATGGCTACACCTTC.

The rearrangement joins TRBV6-1 to TRBJ1-5; D gene unclear. The germline gives CDR1 MNHNS, CDR2 SASEGT. The length of the CDR3 is 12 residues. The V end lost 1 base, the J end lost 9 bases, and 7 bases lay between the germline ends. The CDR3 loop is CASSEGGRPQHF. CDR3 in DNA: TGTGCCAGCAGTGAAGGAGGGAGGCCCCAGCATTTT.